A single sample is the source of the 25 T cell receptor beta chains below, sequenced in a study of OX40 agonist ivuxolimab in advanced cancers. Method: immunoSEQ multiplex PCR; TCRdb's copy keeps in-frame clones and lacks some. The data contain 55,000 to 70,000 clones, about 82% of them singletons. This specimen consisted of CD4+ or CD8+ T cells sorted from blood, obtained in a trial of the OX40 agonist ivuxolimab. These TCRs come from an adult with an advanced solid tumor such as melanoma, head and neck, liver or kidney cancer.

The chain couples TRBV2 to TRBJ2-5, with D hard to call. CDR1 is SNHLY, CDR2 FYNNEI, per germline. Trimming removed 7 bases from V and 2 bases from J, with 11 bases in between. The CDR3 spans 13 residues. The CDR3 nucleotides read TGTGCCAGCAAAAAGCTCGGGCAAGAGACCCAGTACTTC. Protein: CASKKLGQETQYF.

The V and J genes are TRBV27 and TRBJ1-3; 7 bases align to TRBD1. This CDR3 is built from 16 residues. The trim removed 4 bases at V and 2 bases at J, leaving 8 bases unmatched. Per germline, CDR1 MNHEY and CDR2 SMNVEV (reference sequence). This chain's CDR3 is CASSSDRGLAGNTIYF. In DNA form, the CDR3 reads TGTGCCAGCAGTTCAGATAGGGGGCTGGCTGGAAACACCATATATTTT.

Only one count was recorded for this clone. The chain has TRBV14 and TRBJ2-7; weak D call: TRBD1 (5 bases). Per germline, CDR1 SGHDN and CDR2 FVKESK. The CDR3 has 14 residues. V lost 2 bases, J lost 2 bases, and 10 bases lay in between. CDR3 in amino acids: CASSQLTDPYEQYF. CDR3 nucleotides: TGTGCCAGCAGCCAATTGACAGACCCCTACGAGCAGTACTTC.

This clone appeared a single time. V is TRBV5-1 and J is TRBJ1-1; D is possibly TRBD1 (5 bases). There are 14 residues in the CDR3. Trimming took 3 bases from V and 1 from J, leaving 10 bases between them. CDR1 SGHRS and CDR2 YFSETQ come from the germline V gene. The CDR3 sequence is CASSSGTANTEAFF. The CDR3 region has the DNA TGCGCCAGCAGCTCCGGGACGGCGAACACTGAAGCTTTCTTT.

The chain carries TRBV28 and TRBJ1-3; TRBD1 aligns across 7 bases. Per germline, CDR1 MDHEN and CDR2 SYDVKM. Germline trimming cut 6 bases from V and 3 bases from J; bases unmatched to any gene: 8. The CDR3 extends over 15 amino acids. CDR3 protein: CASRRGGTYGNTIYF. CDR3 coding DNA: TGTGCCAGCAGGCGAGGGGGCACTTATGGAAACACCATATATTTT.

This chain links TRBV6-5 with TRBJ1-6; D gene unclear. With 6 bases removed from V and 7 bases from J, the gap between germline ends came to 13 bases. The CDR3 loop spans 14 amino acids. Germline loops: CDR1 MNHEY, CDR2 SVGAGI. CDR3 DNA sequence: TGTGCCAGCAGAGGCCCCACGGGGAATTCACCCCTCCACTTT. Translating it yields CASRGPTGNSPLHF.

This chain connects TRBV28 to TRBJ2-5, with 11 bases matching TRBD2. This CDR3 contains 17 residues. The junction had 17 bases not matched to a gene; V was cut back by 5 bases and J by 9 bases. Germline V gene data show CDR1 as MDHEN and CDR2 as SYDVKM. In DNA, the CDR3 is TGTGCCAGCAGTAGACTTAGCGGGGGGGCCAGAGAAAAGGCCCAGTACTTC. Translated, it gives CASSRLSGGAREKAQYF.

This chain links TRBV28 with TRBJ2-3; 11 nucleotides line up with TRBD2. The CDR3 covers 14 residues. Trimming cost V 6 bases and J 6 bases; bases outside gene matches: 5. In germline, CDR1 is MDHEN, CDR2 SYDVKM. The CDR3 loop reads CASSSSGGLDTQYF. In DNA, the CDR3 is TGTGCCAGCAGCTCTAGCGGGGGGTTGGATACGCAGTATTTT. The variable domain in full, with the rest retrieved from reference TRBV28 and TRBJ2-3, is DVKVTQSSRYLVKRTGEKVFLECVQDMDHENMFWYRQDPGLGLRLIYFSYDVKMKEKGDIPEGYSVSREKKERFSLILESASTNQTSMYLCASSSSGGLDTQYFGPGTRLTVL.

V usage is TRBV18 and J usage is TRBJ2-4; D is perhaps TRBD1 (6 bases). Between the trimmed V and J ends, which lost 0 bases and 3 bases, there was a span of 12 bases. The CDR3 contains 16 residues. Germline V gene sequence: CDR1 KGHSH, CDR2 LQKENI. DNA for the CDR3: TGTGCCAGCTCACCACCGGCAGGGGCGGGCAAAAACATTCAGTACTTC. Translated, it gives CASSPPAGAGKNIQYF.

This clone came up a few times. This rearrangement joins TRBV30 to TRBJ2-1; tentative D call: TRBD1 (5 bases). The CDR3 extends over 14 amino acids. In germline, CDR1 is GTSNPN, CDR2 SVGIG (reference sequence). The V end lost 7 bases, the J end lost 0 bases, and 13 bases lay between the germline ends. CDR3 bases: TGTGCCTCCGTGGGGCTCCCCTCCTACAATGAGCAGTTCTTC. Protein sequence: CASVGLPSYNEQFF.

The chain recombines TRBV4-1 with TRBJ2-3, with 9 bases fitting TRBD2. This CDR3 spans 16 amino acids. Germline V gene lookup returns CDR1 MGHRA and CDR2 YSYEKL. The J segment lost 3 bases and the V segment lost 4 bases, leaving 8 bases of the junction unmatched. For the CDR3, the DNA is TGCGCCAGCAGCCCGCGGGGGGGCCTTAGGACAGATACGCAGTATTTT. It translates to CASSPRGGLRTDTQYF.

The chain has TRBV6-1 and TRBJ1-2; unclear D gene. This CDR3 is built from 15 residues. V gave up 4 bases and J gave up 4 bases, with 16 bases separating them. Germline lookup yields CDR1 MNHNS and CDR2 SASEGT. CDR3 region: CASSGVQNSSYGYTF. CDR3 nucleotide sequence: TGTGCCAGCAGTGGAGTTCAGAACTCCAGCTATGGCTACACCTTC.

The rearrangement uses TRBV19 and TRBJ2-7; 9 nucleotides match TRBD1. Trimming at V came to 10 bases and at J to 0 bases, leaving 7 bases not matched to a gene. Germline CDR1 LNHDA, CDR2 SQIVND (reference sequence). This CDR3 region has 14 residues. The CDR3 DNA reads TGTGCCACCGGGGACAGGGAATTCTCCTACGAGCAGTACTTC. Translation gives CATGDREFSYEQYF.

The chain uses TRBV2 and TRBJ2-5; 8 nucleotides match TRBD2. The CDR3 totals 15 residues. V lost 8 bases to trimming and J lost 1 base; unmatched junction nucleotides: 9. CDR1 SNHLY and CDR2 FYNNEI come from the germline V gene. The CDR3 sequence: CASSSGGVPQETQYF. In DNA form, the CDR3 reads TGTGCCAGCTCAAGCGGGGGAGTACCCCAAGAGACCCAGTACTTC.

The rearrangement uses TRBV29-1 and TRBJ2-1; 7 bases align to TRBD1. The germline gives CDR1 SQVTM, CDR2 ANQGSEA. The CDR3 spans 12 residues. J lost 7 bases, V lost 7 bases, and 7 bases had no gene match. The CDR3 sequence is CSGAPTGNEQFF. DNA for the CDR3: TGCAGCGGAGCCCCGACAGGGAATGAGCAGTTCTTC.

This chain connects TRBV7-3 to TRBJ1-1; no firm D call. Germline-derived CDR1 and CDR2 are SGHTA and FQGTGA. CDR3 length: 13 residues. The V end lost 2 bases, the J end lost 1 base, and 5 bases lay between the germline ends. CDR3 amino acids: CASSLEQNTEAFF. The CDR3 DNA follows: TGTGCCAGCAGCTTAGAACAGAACACTGAAGCTTTCTTT.

V usage is TRBV11-2 and J usage is TRBJ2-7, with D possibly TRBD2 on 5 matching bases. This CDR3 is 14 amino acids long. V was pared by 0 bases and J by 0 bases, with 6 bases between. Germline lookup yields CDR1 SGHAT and CDR2 FQNNGV. The CDR3: CASSLEEASYEQYF. CDR3 nucleotide sequence: TGTGCCAGCAGCTTAGAGGAGGCCTCCTACGAGCAGTACTTC.

The V and J genes are TRBV2 and TRBJ1-6; D not certain. CDR3 length: 15 amino acids. Trimming stripped 3 bases from V and 5 bases from J, with 11 bases between. The germline gives CDR1 SNHLY, CDR2 FYNNEI. CDR3 residues: CASSDRNFNNSPLHF. The CDR3 coding sequence is TGTGCCAGCAGTGACAGGAATTTCAATAATTCACCCCTCCACTTT.

The chain couples TRBV6-1 to TRBJ1-5; the match to TRBD1 covers 7 bases. CDR1 MNHNS and CDR2 SASEGT come from the germline V gene. The V and J ends lost 4 bases and 3 bases, in that order; junction bases with no gene match: 3. The CDR3 has 14 residues. The CDR3 reads CASSATGINQPQHF. Here the CDR3 DNA reads TGTGCCAGCAGTGCGACAGGGATCAATCAGCCCCAGCATTTT.

The rearrangement links TRBV11-3 to TRBJ2-2, with 8 nucleotides matching TRBD1. V lost 5 bases, J lost 2 bases, and 7 bases stayed unmatched. The CDR3 is 16 residues long. Germline loops: CDR1 SGHNT, CDR2 YENEEA. This CDR3 is CASSPIGQGNTGELFF. DNA of the CDR3: TGTGCCAGCAGCCCAATCGGACAGGGTAACACCGGGGAGCTGTTTTTT.

As DNA, the CDR3 is TGCGCCAGCAGCCTACAGGCCCTGAGCGCTGAAGCTTTCTTT. Encoded protein: CASSLQALSAEAFF. The chain carries TRBV4-1 and TRBJ1-1; D possibly corresponds to TRBD1 (5 bases). The germline V gene has CDR1 MGHRA and CDR2 YSYEKL. V lost 4 bases, J lost 6 bases, and 15 bases lay in between. CDR3 size: 14 residues.

The CDR3 DNA is TGTGCCAGCTCACCCCGCCGGGACAGCAAGCTCTATGGCTACACCTTC. Amino acids: CASSPRRDSKLYGYTF. The chain couples TRBV18 to TRBJ1-2; 7 bases are shared with TRBD1. Losses at the gene ends were 3 bases for V and 4 bases for J; bases not matched to a gene: 11. From germline, CDR1 is KGHSH and CDR2 LQKENI. The CDR3 is 16 residues long.

This chain uses TRBV28 with TRBJ1-4; TRBD1 matches at 9 bases. In germline, CDR1 is MDHEN, CDR2 SYDVKM. With 5 bases clipped from V and 8 bases from J, the junction kept 9 bases outside the gene matches. The CDR3 length is 15 residues. Here the CDR3 DNA reads TGTGCCAGCAGTCGCGCAGGGACAGGGAAAGAAAAACTGTTTTTT. It yields the protein CASSRAGTGKEKLFF.

The rearrangement uses TRBV20-1 and TRBJ2-3; a possible D gene is TRBD2 (5 bases). This CDR3 comprises 11 residues. Trimming cost V 4 bases and J 6 bases, with 8 bases left between them. CDR1 DFQATT and CDR2 SNEGSKA come from the germline V gene (reference sequence). This CDR3 is CSANSADTQYF. CDR3 sequence (DNA): TGCAGTGCTAATAGCGCGGATACGCAGTATTTT.

This clone was found a few times. The chain combines TRBV7-2 with TRBJ2-1; 8 bases are shared with TRBD2. The CDR3 has 14 amino acids. The J segment lost 9 bases and the V segment lost 5 bases, leaving 9 bases of the junction unmatched. Germline-derived CDR1 and CDR2 are SGHTA and FQGNSA. CDR3 residues: CASSPGLAGTEQFF. Written as DNA, the CDR3 is TGTGCCAGCAGCCCCGGATTAGCGGGGACTGAGCAGTTCTTC.